The present T cell receptor (beta chain) was sequenced within a study of T cells in Graves' hyperthyroidism and ophthalmopathy. RNA transcripts provided the source from which TCR beta CDR3 regions were amplified. The TCR CDR3 first-round RT-PCR relied on the HTBI primer set. TCRdb ran MiXCR on the multiplex PCR reads and lists one entry per CDR3 protein. The repertoire includes hundreds of thousands of distinct CDR3 sequences, more than 30% of them detected once, and 7.5% to 9.5% sits in the top ten. This clonotype was counted ten times or more. The antigen is unknown. Those with hyperthyroidism were 18 to 65 years old, newly diagnosed, and ill for under 2 months. Uncontrolled infection, other autoimmune disease, pregnancy or lactation led to exclusion. Study-wide results and caveats: It was a median about seven months before onset that the model predicted ophthalmopathy. The blood repertoire included most of the expanded thyroid clonotypes above 0.001.

The sequence was collected from a man between 18 and 35 years old with Graves' hyperthyroidism. Specimen: blood.

In DNA form, the CDR3 reads TGCAGGGCGAGGGACAGGAATCGGGAGAACACTGAAGCTTTCTTT. This encodes CRARDRNRENTEAFF. The gene calls are TRBV20-1 and TRBJ1-1; 8 bases fit TRBD1. The germline CDR1 and CDR2 sequences are DFQATT and SNEGSKA (reference sequence). This CDR3 region has 15 residues.